This TCR beta chain was recorded in a study of T cells in Graves' hyperthyroidism and ophthalmopathy. At the level of the study: Blood from the periphery was taken at initial diagnosis, before any treatment.

The sample holds many counts of this clonotype. Trimming cost V 5 bases and J 3 bases, with 13 bases left between them. CDR1 is SEHNR and CDR2 is FQNEAQ in the germline V gene (reference sequence). The CDR3 runs 14 residues. RNA transcripts yielded amplified TCR beta CDR3 regions. The TCR CDR3 was amplified in a first-round RT-PCR using the HTBI primer set. TCRdb used MiXCR to reprocess the multiplex PCR reads, holding one entry per CDR3 protein. The data show about 590,000 distinct CDR3 sequences, over 12% seen once. For ophthalmopathy patients, the Clinical Activity Score was at least 3 and the NOSPECS grade at least 4; duration was under 3 months. Exclusion criteria comprised uncontrolled infection, other autoimmune disease, pregnancy or lactation.

The gene calls are TRBV7-9 and TRBJ2-5; tentative D call: TRBD1 (6 bases). Sequenced input: blood. The source is a woman aged 18-35 years with Graves' ophthalmopathy. CDR3 sequence (DNA): TGTGCCAGCAGCGGCTCTACAGGGAAAGAGACCCAGTACTTC. This gives the protein CASSGSTGKETQYF.